The 17 T cell receptor beta chains below all came from one sample that was sequenced in a study of T cell responses to AZD1222 COVID-19 vaccine. The assay was immunoSEQ multiplex PCR, and TCRdb's table has in-frame clones only and misses some. The sample has around 170,000 clones, 70% to 90% seen once; the top ten hold about 9.9%. Here the sequenced sample was peripheral blood, taken 28 days after the second AZD1222 dose. The source is an adult who received the AZD1222 COVID-19 vaccine.

The rearrangement uses TRBV7-2 and TRBJ2-5; a possible D gene is TRBD2 (5 bases). Looked up from germline, CDR1 is SGHTA and CDR2 is FQGNSA. The CDR3 runs to 12 residues. Trimming pared 4 bases from V and 5 bases from J, leaving 8 bases between. In DNA, the CDR3 is TGTGCCAGCAGCTCCGGCGGGGAGACCCAGTACTTC. Its protein product is CASSSGGETQYF.

The chain is built from TRBV5-4 and TRBJ2-1; D is ambiguous. This CDR3 contains 13 residues. Germline loops: CDR1 SGHNT, CDR2 YYREEE (reference sequence). V lost 1 base to trimming and J lost 4 bases, with 6 bases between them. The CDR3 DNA is TGTGCCAGCAGCTTGTATAGGTACAATGAGCAGTTCTTC. Its translation is CASSLYRYNEQFF.

V is TRBV5-1 and J is TRBJ2-1; the match to TRBD2 covers 8 bases. This CDR3 comprises 14 residues. Germline-derived CDR1 and CDR2 are SGHRS and YFSETQ. V lost 4 bases, J lost 3 bases, and 3 bases stayed unmatched. This CDR3 is CASSPLADYNEQFF. CDR3 sequence (DNA): TGCGCCAGCAGCCCACTAGCGGACTACAATGAGCAGTTCTTC.

The chain combines TRBV6-5 with TRBJ1-5; no firm D call. This CDR3 is built from 14 residues. Trimming cost V 6 bases and J 4 bases, with 13 bases left between them. CDR1 MNHEY and CDR2 SVGAGI come from the germline V gene. CDR3 loop: CASSRLGRNQPQHF. CDR3 coding DNA: TGTGCCAGCAGCCGACTGGGCCGAAATCAGCCCCAGCATTTT.

This chain connects TRBV7-8 to TRBJ1-2; TRBD1 aligns across 7 bases. Germline trimming cut 2 bases from V and 7 bases from J; bases unmatched to any gene: 7. Per the germline V gene, CDR1 is SGHVS and CDR2 is FQNEAQ. The CDR3 spans 14 residues. The CDR3 loop reads CASSLPTGVGGYTF. The DNA for the CDR3 is TGTGCCAGCAGCTTACCAACAGGGGTTGGTGGCTACACCTTC.

The gene calls are TRBV6-1 and TRBJ1-2, with no clear D. This CDR3 has 14 residues. CDR1 and CDR2 (germline): MNHNS, SASEGT. V lost 1 base and J 2 bases, leaving 8 bases between the germline ends. The CDR3 protein is CASSEGRSNYGYTF. The CDR3 region has the DNA TGTGCCAGCAGTGAAGGCCGGTCGAACTATGGCTACACCTTC.

The chain combines TRBV6-5 with TRBJ2-7, with D maybe TRBD2 (6 bases). Trimming shortened V by 6 bases and J by 3 bases, and 15 bases separated the two germline ends. Germline assignment: CDR1 MNHEY and CDR2 SVGAGI. The CDR3 covers 14 residues. CDR3 DNA sequence: TGTGCCAGCAGGCGGGACGGACCGCTCTACGAGCAGTACTTC. This gives the protein CASRRDGPLYEQYF.

The chain couples TRBV19 to TRBJ2-5, with D perhaps assigned TRBD1 or TRBD2 (6 bases each). Trimming pared 4 bases from V and 5 bases from J, leaving 20 bases between. Germline V lookup: CDR1 LNHDA, CDR2 SQIVND (reference sequence). The CDR3 covers 16 residues. The CDR3 region is CASSRRGRGARETQYF. In DNA form, the CDR3 reads TGTGCCAGTAGTAGGAGGGGCAGGGGCGCTAGGGAGACCCAGTACTTC.

The chain employs TRBV19 and TRBJ1-1; 11 bases match TRBD1. The CDR3 is 13 residues long. J gave up 10 bases and V 3 bases, and 4 bases lay outside the gene matches. From germline, CDR1 is LNHDA and CDR2 SQIVND (reference sequence). CDR3 residues: CASSMGTGGRAFF. For the CDR3, the DNA is TGTGCCAGTAGTATGGGGACAGGGGGGAGAGCTTTCTTT.

The chain is built from TRBV6-6 and TRBJ2-3; tentative D call: TRBD2 (6 bases). The CDR3 runs to 16 residues. Trimming cost V 0 bases and J 2 bases, with 12 bases left between them. Germline V gene lookup returns CDR1 MNHNY and CDR2 SVGAGI (reference sequence). CDR3 loop: CASSYSGAGFTDTQYF. CDR3 in DNA: TGTGCCAGCAGTTACTCGGGCGCGGGATTCACAGATACGCAGTATTTT.

This chain connects TRBV9 to TRBJ1-4; TRBD1 aligns across 7 bases. The trim removed 2 bases at V and 8 bases at J, leaving 6 bases unmatched. This CDR3 is 14 amino acids long. Germline-derived CDR1 and CDR2 are SGDLS and YYNGEE. CDR3 loop: CASSVSGGTEKLFF. CDR3 nucleotide sequence: TGTGCCAGCAGCGTTTCAGGGGGTACGGAAAAACTGTTTTTT.

The chain couples TRBV9 to TRBJ1-1; TRBD1 aligns across 10 bases. The germline V gene encodes CDR1 SGDLS and CDR2 YYNGEE. Losses at the gene ends were 4 bases for V and 3 bases for J; bases not matched to a gene: 3. CDR3 length: 14 amino acids. Written as DNA, the CDR3 is TGTGCCAGCAGCTTCGGACAGGGGGACACTGAAGCTTTCTTT. It specifies CASSFGQGDTEAFF.

The chain couples TRBV5-1 to TRBJ2-5, with 7 bases fitting TRBD2. The germline CDR1 and CDR2 sequences are SGHRS and YFSETQ. Losses at the gene ends were 4 bases for V and 9 bases for J; bases not matched to a gene: 9. The CDR3 covers 13 residues. CDR3 region: CASSMTSPESQYF. CDR3 sequence (DNA): TGCGCCAGCAGCATGACTAGCCCCGAGTCCCAGTACTTC.

The CDR3 reads CASSSGLIYEQYF. The CDR3 coding sequence is TGTGCCAGCAGCTCTGGACTTATCTACGAGCAGTACTTC. The V and J genes are TRBV12-3 or TRBV12-4 and TRBJ2-7; D is perhaps TRBD2 (5 bases). V lost 6 bases and J 3 bases, leaving 12 bases between the germline ends. The CDR3 sequence is 13 residues long.

The V call is TRBV15, the J call TRBJ2-1; TRBD2 matches at 7 bases. J lost 3 bases, V lost 6 bases, and 11 bases had no gene match. The V gene's germline CDR1 is LNHNV and CDR2 YYDKDF (reference sequence). The length of the CDR3 is 16 residues. CDR3 region: CATSRTGGFNYNEQFF. The CDR3 DNA reads TGTGCCACCAGTCGAACGGGGGGTTTCAACTACAATGAGCAGTTCTTC.

V is TRBV10-3 and J is TRBJ1-1; D is perhaps TRBD1 (6 bases). The V end was cut by 6 bases, the J end by 2 bases, with 13 bases between. In germline, CDR1 is ENHRY, CDR2 SYGVKD. The CDR3 has 14 amino acids. CDR3 amino acids: CAIRGTGINTEAFF. DNA for the CDR3: TGTGCCATCAGGGGAACAGGGATTAACACTGAAGCTTTCTTT.

The V and J genes are TRBV5-5 and TRBJ1-2; D ambiguous. Germline CDR1 reads SGHKS; CDR2 reads YYEKEE (reference sequence). The CDR3 extends over 14 amino acids. Trimming took off 1 base at V and 4 bases at J, with 11 bases between the two ends. CDR3 in amino acids: CASSLLTEFYGYTF. CDR3 nucleotides: TGTGCCAGCAGCTTGCTCACTGAGTTCTATGGCTACACCTTC. The full variable domain, its missing parts supplied by reference TRBV5-5 and TRBJ1-2, is DAGVTQSPTHLIKTRGQQVTLRCSPISGHKSVSWYQQVLGQGPQFIFQYYEKEERGRGNFPDRFSARQFPNYSSELNVNALLLGDSALYLCASSLLTEFYGYTFGSGTRLTVV.